Shown below are 9 T cell receptor beta chains from a single sample sequenced in a study of T-cell memory formation after mild COVID-19. From the 5' RACE reads, TCRdb called clonotypes with MiXCR, one entry per CDR3 protein. The table has under 400,000 distinct CDR3 sequences, 20% to 25% seen once; the top ten hold 9.5% to 15%. Sequencing input: PBMCs or a T cell subset sorted from them (not recorded which). These receptors were collected from an adult woman who had mild COVID-19 (a few samples of this study predate the infection). Cell type and time point are not known.

The chain carries TRBV9 and TRBJ2-2; D gene uncertain. Deletions cut 0 bases from V and 6 bases from J, with 9 bases between. The CDR3 spans 14 residues. Germline V gene lookup returns CDR1 SGDLS and CDR2 YYNGEE. The CDR3 region is CASSVEGFSGELFF. The CDR3, as DNA: TGTGCCAGCAGCGTAGAAGGGTTTTCCGGGGAGCTGTTTTTT.

This clonotype was detected a few times. V is TRBV12-3 or TRBV12-4 and J is TRBJ1-6; D possibly corresponds to TRBD1 (6 bases). Trimming pared 6 bases from V and 9 bases from J, leaving 15 bases between. This CDR3 region has 14 residues. Here the CDR3 reads CASSRIGGSSPLHF. The CDR3 DNA reads as TGTGCCAGCAGCCGGATAGGGGGGAGTTCACCCCTCCACTTT.

The CDR3 here is CSARDPESSGANVLTF. CDR3 nucleotides: TGCAGTGCTAGAGACCCGGAGAGTTCGGGGGCCAACGTCCTGACTTTC. The rearrangement joins TRBV20-1 to TRBJ2-6; no firm D call. The V gene's germline CDR1 is DFQATT and CDR2 SNEGSKA (reference sequence). The V gene lost 0 bases and the J gene lost 4 bases, with 13 bases spanning the gap. This CDR3 region has 16 residues.

This clonotype was seen more than once but under ten times. V gene TRBV5-1 combines with J gene TRBJ1-1; D ambiguous. Between the trimmed V and J ends, which lost 4 bases and 3 bases, there was a span of 13 bases. Germline V CDR1 and CDR2: SGHRS, YFSETQ. This CDR3 is 14 amino acids long. In DNA form, the CDR3 reads TGCGCCAGCAGCCCTGGAGGGAAGGACACTGAAGCTTTCTTT. It yields the protein CASSPGGKDTEAFF. Full variable domain (outside the CDR3, taken from reference TRBV5-1 and TRBJ1-1): KAGVTQTPRYLIKTRGQQVTLSCSPISGHRSVSWYQQTPGQGLQFLFEYFSETQRNKGNFPGRFSGRQFSNSRSEMNVSTLELGDSALYLCASSPGGKDTEAFFGQGTRLTVV.

This clonotype was found once. This chain joins TRBV4-3 and TRBJ2-1; no clear D. V dropped 2 bases and J dropped 3 bases, with 11 bases sitting between them. CDR3 length: 15 amino acids. The germline gives CDR1 LGHNA, CDR2 YSLEER. The CDR3: CASSQKGGIYNEQFF. CDR3 bases: TGCGCCAGCAGCCAAAAAGGCGGAATCTACAATGAGCAGTTCTTC.

V and J are TRBV10-3 and TRBJ2-3; 9 bases align to TRBD2. With V trimmed by 2 bases and J by 2 bases, 14 bases remained unmatched. CDR1 is ENHRY and CDR2 is SYGVKD in the germline V gene. CDR3 length: 19 amino acids. The CDR3 sequence: CAISEPTRLTSGNTDTQYF. The CDR3, as DNA: TGTGCCATCAGTGAGCCGACTAGATTGACTAGCGGAAACACAGATACGCAGTATTTT.

The rearrangement uses TRBV12-3 or TRBV12-4 and TRBJ1-1; D remains ambiguous. V lost 4 bases to trimming and J lost 1 base, with 10 bases between them. The CDR3 is 14 residues long. In DNA form, the CDR3 reads TGTGCCAGCAGTTCCCGTCAAGAGAACACTGAAGCTTTCTTT. Encoded protein: CASSSRQENTEAFF.

The chain employs TRBV27 and TRBJ2-6; 8 positions match TRBD1. V dropped 4 bases and J dropped 2; count of bases not matched to a gene: 4. Germline V gene sequence: CDR1 MNHEY, CDR2 SMNVEV (reference sequence). The CDR3 has 16 amino acids. CDR3 sequence: CASSYQGAAGANVLTF. The DNA of the CDR3 is TGTGCCAGCAGTTACCAGGGGGCTGCTGGGGCCAACGTCCTGACTTTC.

This clonotype was seen a few times. A junction end diverges from the germline sequence, so it may reflect a read error. The V call is TRBV7-9, the J call TRBJ1-1; TRBD1 is a possible D gene (6 bases). The CDR3 loop spans 12 amino acids. Germline V lookup: CDR1 SEHNR, CDR2 FQNEAQ (reference sequence). The CDR3 DNA is TGTGCCAGCAGTTTAGACAGGCCCGAAGCTTTCTTT. Translation: CASSLDRPEAFF.